This T cell receptor (beta chain) originates from a study of human T cells and chemical hapten exposure. The overall study: How much TCR each sample yielded varied, mostly because pooled library volumes differed slightly. Findings and limits, study-wide: Having alopecia, donors may respond immunologically unlike healthy people.

It was the library that attached unique molecular identifiers to individual cDNA molecules. Via MiXCR, TCRdb re-called the RACE reads, giving one row per CDR3 protein. In the table there are approximately 52,000 distinct CDR3 sequences, around 10% of which are singletons. This clonotype was counted ten times or more. Its specificity is not known. As for time point: patch test 1, 2 weeks after DPC sensitization. Treatment given: therapeutic diphenylcyclopropenone sensitization with weekly scalp DPC. Total RNA extraction was carried out from unfractionated whole blood. The source was whole blood, collected in connection with sensitization to the hapten diphenylcyclopropenone (DPC). This clonotype was sampled from a woman aged 40 to 50 with alopecia areata. Some clones in this sample may be carry-over from other donors' samples.

CDR3 in amino acids: CASSPPVTDTQYF. CDR3 in DNA: TGTGCCAGCAGCCCGCCGGTCACAGATACGCAGTATTTT. This rearrangement joins TRBV2 to TRBJ2-3; no clear D. V lost 6 bases and J lost 2, with 9 bases in between. This CDR3 comprises 13 residues. CDR1 and CDR2 from the germline V gene are SNHLY and FYNNEI.